The present entry profiles one T cell receptor (beta chain) with its context. Its antigen is undetermined. Each PCR replicate from the sorted subsets contained about 200 ng DNA, which is tens of thousands of T cell genomes. Using immunoSEQ multiplex PCR, the repertoire was profiled, and TCRdb retains in-frame clones only, with some absent. The data contain approximately 1.1 million clones, more than 75% of them singletons. This entry comes from a study of shared clonotypes between healthy human individuals. Study-wide results and caveats: Estimated clonotype richness was generally higher in naive than memory subsets.

Sequenced input: memory CD4+ T cells from PBMCs. Specified subset: CD45RA-negative fraction. The sequence derives from a man aged 18 to 29 in good health. Some clones in this sample may be carry-over from other donors' samples.

The CDR3 sequence: CASSVTGTGDEKLFF. CDR3 nucleotides: TGCGCCAGCAGCGTAACCGGGACAGGGGATGAAAAACTGTTTTTT. The chain uses TRBV5-1 and TRBJ1-4; TRBD1 matches at 10 bases. Losses at the gene ends were 4 bases for V and 6 bases for J; bases not matched to a gene: 6. This CDR3 region has 15 residues. Germline CDR1 and CDR2: SGHRS and YFSETQ.